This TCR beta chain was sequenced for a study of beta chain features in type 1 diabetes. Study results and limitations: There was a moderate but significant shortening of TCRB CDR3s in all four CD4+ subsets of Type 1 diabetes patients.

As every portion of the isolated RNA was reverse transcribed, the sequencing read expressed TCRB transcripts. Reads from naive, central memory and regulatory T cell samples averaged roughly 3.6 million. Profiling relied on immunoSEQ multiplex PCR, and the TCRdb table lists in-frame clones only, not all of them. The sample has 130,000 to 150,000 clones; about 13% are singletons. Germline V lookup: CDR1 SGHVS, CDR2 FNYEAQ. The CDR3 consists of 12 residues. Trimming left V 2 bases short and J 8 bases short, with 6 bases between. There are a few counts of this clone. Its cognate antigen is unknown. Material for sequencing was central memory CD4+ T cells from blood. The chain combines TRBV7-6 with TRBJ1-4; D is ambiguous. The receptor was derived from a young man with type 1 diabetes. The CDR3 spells CASSLSREKLFF. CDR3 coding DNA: TGTGCCAGCAGCTTATCAAGGGAAAAACTGTTTTTT.